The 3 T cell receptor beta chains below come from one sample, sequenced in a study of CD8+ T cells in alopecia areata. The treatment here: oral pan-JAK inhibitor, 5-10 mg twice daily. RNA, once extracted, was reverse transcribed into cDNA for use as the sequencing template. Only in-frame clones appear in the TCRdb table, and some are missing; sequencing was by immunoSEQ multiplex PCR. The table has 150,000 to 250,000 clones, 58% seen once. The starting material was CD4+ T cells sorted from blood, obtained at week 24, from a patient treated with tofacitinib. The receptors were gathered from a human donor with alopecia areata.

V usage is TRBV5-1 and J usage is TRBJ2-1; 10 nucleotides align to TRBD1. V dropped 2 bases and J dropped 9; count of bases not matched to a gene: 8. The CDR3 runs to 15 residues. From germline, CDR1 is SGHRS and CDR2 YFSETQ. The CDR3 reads CASSLQWDRGSEQFF. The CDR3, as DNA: TGCGCCAGCAGCTTACAGTGGGACAGGGGTTCTGAGCAGTTCTTC.

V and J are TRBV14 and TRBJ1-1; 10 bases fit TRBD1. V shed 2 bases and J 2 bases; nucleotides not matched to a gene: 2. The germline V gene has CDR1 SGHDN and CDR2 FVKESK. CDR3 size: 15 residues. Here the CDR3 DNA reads TGTGCCAGCAGCCAAAGGACAGGGGGTAACACTGAAGCTTTCTTT. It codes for CASSQRTGGNTEAFF.

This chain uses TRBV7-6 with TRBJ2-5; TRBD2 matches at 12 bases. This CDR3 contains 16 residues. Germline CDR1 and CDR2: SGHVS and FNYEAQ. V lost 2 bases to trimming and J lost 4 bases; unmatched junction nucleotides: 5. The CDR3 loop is CASSLPASGGGETQYF. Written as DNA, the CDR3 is TGTGCCAGCAGCTTACCGGCTAGCGGGGGGGGAGAGACCCAGTACTTC.